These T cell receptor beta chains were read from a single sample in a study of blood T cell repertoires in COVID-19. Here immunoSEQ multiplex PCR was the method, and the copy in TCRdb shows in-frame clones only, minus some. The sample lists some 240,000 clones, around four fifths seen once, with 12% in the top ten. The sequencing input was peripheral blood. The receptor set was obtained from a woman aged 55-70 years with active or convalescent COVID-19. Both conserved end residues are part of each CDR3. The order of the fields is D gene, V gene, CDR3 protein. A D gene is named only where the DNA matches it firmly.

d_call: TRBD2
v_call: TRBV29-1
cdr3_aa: CSAGEGKYEQYF

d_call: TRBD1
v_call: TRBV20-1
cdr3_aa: CSASNRGRSTEAFF

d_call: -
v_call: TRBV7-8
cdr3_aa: CASSPLGQGGETQYF

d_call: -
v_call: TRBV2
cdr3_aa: CASSEDGTRGDTQYF

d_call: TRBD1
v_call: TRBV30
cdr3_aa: CAWSSVLDRGFSGANVLTF

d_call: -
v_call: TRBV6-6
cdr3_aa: CASSLQGPSGNTIYF

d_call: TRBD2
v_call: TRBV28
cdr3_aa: CASSSQRGGAYEQYF

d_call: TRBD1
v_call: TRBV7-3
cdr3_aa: CASSATGNAGETQYF

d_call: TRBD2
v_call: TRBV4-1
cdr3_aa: CASSHSLAGGPTDTQYF

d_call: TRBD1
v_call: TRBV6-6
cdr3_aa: CATGDRGEKLFF